A selection of T cell receptor beta chains follows, all from one sample in a study of blood T cell repertoires in COVID-19. TCRdb keeps only in-frame clones here, not all; method: immunoSEQ multiplex PCR. Of some 150,000 clones listed, roughly 80% are singletons. The sample was peripheral blood. The source is a man aged 50 to 59 with active or convalescent COVID-19. CDR3s include the opening cysteine and the closing phenylalanine or tryptophan. D genes are given only for firm matches. Clone size, where shown, is once, few, many, or a class for clones that have expanded.

j_call | clone_size | d_call | v_call | cdr3_nt | cdr3_aa
TRBJ1-5 | NA | NA | TRBV7-2 | TGTGCCAGCAGCCCCGGGAACATCAATCAGCCCCAGCATTTT | CASSPGNINQPQHF
TRBJ2-5 | NA | TRBD2 | TRBV10-3 | TGTGCCATCAGTGGGGGACTAGCGGCTCAAGAGACCCAGTACTTC | CAISGGLAAQETQYF
TRBJ1-5 | NA | NA | TRBV19 | TGTGCCAGTAGTACCGACGGGAATCAGCCCCAGCATTTT | CASSTDGNQPQHF
TRBJ2-7 | once | NA | TRBV29-1 | TGCAGCGTTGGAGGAAGTACGGAGCAGTACTTC | CSVGGSTEQYF
TRBJ2-5 | few | TRBD1 | TRBV18 | TGTGCCAGCTCAGAAACAGGGGGCAGGGAGACCCAGTACTTC | CASSETGGRETQYF
TRBJ2-5 | NA | TRBD2 | TRBV5-6 | TGTGCCAGCAGCTTTGCTTTAGCGGGAGAAGGGGAGACCCAGTACTTC | CASSFALAGEGETQYF
TRBJ2-1 | NA | NA | TRBV9 | TGTGCCAGCAGCGCCGGGAATTCGGCTGAGCAGTTCTTC | CASSAGNSAEQFF
TRBJ1-3 | NA | TRBD1 | TRBV18 | TGTGCCAGCCGAATACCGGGACAGTCAAACTCTGGAAACACCATATATTTT | CASRIPGQSNSGNTIYF
TRBJ1-1 | NA | NA | TRBV21-1 | TGTGCCGAAGCGGACAGGCCGACGAACACTGAAGCTTTCTTT | CAEADRPTNTEAFF
TRBJ2-2 | NA | NA | TRBV5-1 | TGCGCCAGCAGCTTTGGGGGAGGCGTCACCGGGGAGCTGTTTTTT | CASSFGGGVTGELFF
TRBJ2-1 | NA | NA | TRBV5-1 | TGCGCCAGCAGCTTCGGGGGTAGCTCCTACAATGAGCAGTTCTTC | CASSFGGSSYNEQFF
TRBJ1-3 | NA | TRBD1 | TRBV18 | TGTGCCAGCTCACCACCCGGGACAGGACGTTCTGGAAACACCATATATTTT | CASSPPGTGRSGNTIYF
TRBJ1-1 | NA | TRBD1 | TRBV9 | TGTGCCAGCAGCGTCGGGACAGGGAACACTGAAGCTTTCTTT | CASSVGTGNTEAFF
TRBJ2-3 | NA | NA | TRBV19 | TGTGCCAGTAGTCCCGGGGGAGATACGCAGTATTTT | CASSPGGDTQYF
TRBJ2-3 | NA | TRBD1 | TRBV19 | TGTGCCAGTAGCCGTCTCCGGGACAGGGAATCGGATACGCAGTATTTT | CASSRLRDRESDTQYF
TRBJ2-7 | NA | NA | TRBV19 | TGTGCCAGTAGTATAGATACGAGGGAGCCACCGTACGAGCAGTACTTC | CASSIDTREPPYEQYF
TRBJ1-2 | NA | NA | TRBV28 | TGTGCCAGCGCTCCGGGGGTCTATGGCTACACCTTC | CASAPGVYGYTF
TRBJ2-3 | once | TRBD1 | TRBV11-1 | TGTGCCAGCAGCTTAGCGCGACAGGGGGCGGAAGATACGCAGTATTTT | CASSLARQGAEDTQYF
TRBJ1-1 | NA | NA | TRBV6-5 | TGTGCCAGCTTCCGACAGGTTTTGAACACTGAAGCTTTCTTT | CASFRQVLNTEAFF
TRBJ2-1 | NA | NA | TRBV6-5 | TGTGCCATGCTACCCGGGGACTCCTACAATGAGCAGTTCTTC | CAMLPGDSYNEQFF
TRBJ2-7 | NA | TRBD2 | TRBV3-1/TRBV3-2 | TGTGCCAGCAGCCAAGATGGAGGACTAGCTGGGGAGCAGTACTTC | CASSQDGGLAGEQYF
TRBJ1-1 | NA | NA | TRBV7-3 | TGTGCCAGCAGCCCCCCGGAGGGCACGAACACTGAAGCTTTCTTT | CASSPPEGTNTEAFF
TRBJ2-3 | NA | NA | TRBV5-1 | TGCGCCAGCAGCTTGGAGGGAGCTTTTGCGGATACGCAGTATTTT | CASSLEGAFADTQYF
TRBJ1-4 | NA | NA | TRBV5-1 | TGCGCCAGCAGCTTGGTTTCAGGGGCCTCGAGAGAAAAACTGTTTTTT | CASSLVSGASREKLFF
TRBJ1-2 | NA | TRBD1 | TRBV2 | TGTGCCAGCACCTCTGAAGGGGGCAACTATGGCTACACCTTC | CASTSEGGNYGYTF
TRBJ2-1 | NA | NA | TRBV12-3/TRBV12-4 | TGTGCCAGCAGTTTAAGGGGCCGACAGTTCTTC | CASSLRGRQFF
TRBJ2-5 | NA | TRBD1 | TRBV11-3 | TGTGCCAGCAGCAAAGGGACAGATCGATGGAGCGAGACCCAGTACTTC | CASSKGTDRWSETQYF
TRBJ1-2 | NA | NA | TRBV5-1 | TGCGCCAGCAGCTTGGCCGGGGGAGCAGCTAACTATGGCTACACCTTC | CASSLAGGAANYGYTF
TRBJ2-1 | NA | NA | TRBV28 | TGTGCCAGCAGACCGGCGGTGACGGGATACAATGAGCAGTTCTTC | CASRPAVTGYNEQFF